This TCR beta chain originates from a study of blood T cell repertoires in COVID-19. Turning to the study itself: Sample material is recorded as cDNA or gDNA derived from T cells, B-cell-depleted T cells, or PBMCs.

Data came from immunoSEQ multiplex PCR; TCRdb stores just in-frame clones and leaves some out. The profile covers roughly 43,000 clones, with more than 80% appearing a single time and about 7.7% taken by the ten largest. CDR3 length equals 15 residues. The V segment lost 5 bases and the J segment 2 bases; nucleotides outside the gene matches: 4. The V gene's germline CDR1 is SGHTA and CDR2 FQGNSA. This TCR came from a man aged 55 to 69 with active COVID-19. The rearrangement joins TRBV7-2 to TRBJ2-1; TRBD1 agrees at 9 bases. Sequences were obtained from peripheral blood. CDR3 nucleotide sequence: TGTGCCAGCAGCCCAACAGGGGGCCCCTACAATGAGCAGTTCTTC. Its protein product is CASSPTGGPYNEQFF.